A single sample is the source of the 24 T cell receptor beta chains below, sequenced in a study of cytomegalovirus exposure and HLA in healthy donors (dated by TCRdb to 2016 to 2017). The library was built by means of the immunoSEQ multiplex PCR assay. The multiplex PCR relied on a mix of 60 forward primers for TCR Vbeta segments and 13 reverse primers for TCR Jbeta segments. What TCRdb holds here is the immuneACCESS table cut down to in-frame rearrangements. Part of the clones is not present; checked against another copy, under half of the missing clones reflect an unresolved V gene, and the others are unexplained. Here the sample has approximately 99,000 clones; 81% occur a single time. The ten largest clones capture about 5.5% of the sample. Sequenced: PBMCs. The receptors come from a man aged 35-49 years in good health and CMV-seropositive.

The gene calls are TRBV18 and TRBJ1-1, with D perhaps matching TRBD1 (6 bases). Per germline, CDR1 KGHSH and CDR2 LQKENI. V was trimmed by 5 bases and J by 3 bases, leaving 13 bases between them. This CDR3 has 14 residues. The CDR3 reads CASSVTGTHTEAFF. CDR3 coding DNA: TGTGCCAGCTCAGTCACCGGGACACACACTGAAGCTTTCTTT. The full variable domain, in which reference TRBV18 and TRBJ1-1 provide the parts outside the CDR3, is NAGVMQNPRHLVRRRGQEARLRCSPMKGHSHVYWYRQLPEEGLKFMVYLQKENIIDESGMPKERFSAEFPKEGPSILRIQQVVRGDSAAYFCASSVTGTHTEAFFGQGTRLTVV.

The CDR3 DNA reads as TGTGCCAGCAGCGTATCGACAGGAGGAAACAATGAGCAGTTCTTC. This encodes CASSVSTGGNNEQFF. The chain carries TRBV9 and TRBJ2-1, with D possibly being TRBD1 (6 bases). CDR3 length equals 15 residues. Trimming cost V 1 base and J 5 bases, with 13 bases left between them. From germline, CDR1 is SGDLS and CDR2 YYNGEE.

A single count supports this clone. The CDR3 coding sequence is TGCGCCAGCAGCTCGACAGGGTCGGACGGAAACACCATATATTTT. It yields the protein CASSSTGSDGNTIYF. The gene calls are TRBV5-1 and TRBJ1-3; TRBD1 matches 7 bases. Germline CDR1 SGHRS, CDR2 YFSETQ. The CDR3 runs to 15 residues. Trimming at V came to 3 bases and at J to 4 bases, leaving 7 bases not matched to a gene.

The chain uses TRBV19 and TRBJ1-1; no firm D call. CDR1 LNHDA and CDR2 SQIVND come from the germline V gene (reference sequence). The CDR3 runs to 13 residues. The V end was cut by 6 bases, the J end by 0 bases, with 8 bases between. This CDR3 is CASSLLLNTEAFF. CDR3 bases: TGTGCCAGTAGCCTTCTATTGAACACTGAAGCTTTCTTT.

J is TRBJ1-5 and V is TRBV6-1; D call uncertain. The V end lost 3 bases, the J end lost 5 bases, and 8 bases lay between the germline ends. In germline, CDR1 is MNHNS, CDR2 SASEGT. The CDR3 runs 13 residues. As DNA, the CDR3 is TGTGCCAGCAGTGATGACGGGTATCAGCCCCAGCATTTT. It yields the protein CASSDDGYQPQHF.

Only a few counts were recorded for this clone. V is TRBV15 and J is TRBJ2-5; tentative D call: TRBD1 (5 bases). The CDR3 extends over 13 amino acids. Trimming pared 3 bases from V and 6 bases from J, leaving 11 bases between. Looked up from germline, CDR1 is LNHNV and CDR2 is YYDKDF (reference sequence). This CDR3 reads CATSSSDTQTQYF. CDR3 DNA: TGTGCCACCAGCAGCTCGGACACCCAGACCCAGTACTTC.

As concerns this clone: One end of the junction varies from germline; a read error may be responsible. The rearrangement links TRBV7-9 to TRBJ1-3, with D possibly TRBD1 on 6 matching bases. The germline V gene has CDR1 SEHNR and CDR2 FQNEAQ (reference sequence). The CDR3 is 16 amino acids. CDR3 bases: TGTTCCAGCAGCAACTTGGGGGGGGCGTACGGAAACACCATATATTTT. Translation gives CSSSNLGGAYGNTIYF.

The V gene is TRBV5-1, the J gene TRBJ1-2; D unclear. This CDR3 is 14 amino acids long. V was pared by 4 bases and J by 6 bases, with 16 bases between. CDR1 and CDR2 (germline): SGHRS, YFSETQ. CDR3 region: CASSPILAPDGYTF. The CDR3 coding sequence is TGCGCCAGCAGCCCGATTCTGGCCCCAGATGGCTACACCTTC.

The rearrangement links TRBV19 to TRBJ2-3; TRBD2 matches 9 bases. Trimming cost V 3 bases and J 6 bases; bases outside gene matches: 7. The CDR3 is 15 residues long. The germline gives CDR1 LNHDA, CDR2 SQIVND (reference sequence). This CDR3 is CASSIGTSKDDTQYF. The CDR3 region has the DNA TGTGCCAGTAGTATCGGGACTAGCAAAGACGATACGCAGTATTTT.

CDR3 sequence (DNA): TGTGCCAGCAGCTTGGGCAGGACCCCGGGACACCCGAACACTGAAGCTTTCTTT. Its protein is CASSLGRTPGHPNTEAFF. The chain joins TRBV5-5 to TRBJ1-1; D is perhaps TRBD1 (6 bases). CDR3 length equals 18 residues. Germline CDR1 reads SGHKS; CDR2 reads YYEKEE (reference sequence). V was cut by 0 bases and J by 1 base, with 19 bases left in between.

The V call is TRBV5-1, the J call TRBJ2-6, with D possibly TRBD2 on 6 matching bases. This CDR3 spans 15 amino acids. Per the germline V gene, CDR1 is SGHRS and CDR2 is YFSETQ. Trimming shortened V by 7 bases and J by 0 bases, and 11 bases separated the two germline ends. The CDR3 spells CASVPGDSGANVLTF. The CDR3 DNA follows: TGCGCCAGCGTTCCGGGGGACTCTGGGGCCAACGTCCTGACTTTC.

The sample holds a few counts of this clone. V and J are TRBV11-2 and TRBJ1-2, with 8 nucleotides matching TRBD1. V gave up 4 bases and J gave up 4 bases; unmatched junction bases: 5. CDR1 and CDR2 (germline): SGHAT, FQNNGV. The CDR3 runs 14 residues. The CDR3 nucleotides read TGTGCCAGCAGCTCCAGGGGGCGAAGCTATGGCTACACCTTC. Encoded protein: CASSSRGRSYGYTF.

This clone has more than one count but fewer than ten. The chain uses TRBV2 and TRBJ2-2; D uncertain. The CDR3 extends over 14 amino acids. CDR1 and CDR2 (germline): SNHLY, FYNNEI. V dropped 4 bases and J dropped 1 base, with 7 bases sitting between them. The CDR3 DNA reads TGTGCCAGCAGTGCCTCTAGGAACACCGGGGAGCTGTTTTTT. This encodes CASSASRNTGELFF.

This clone was found a few times. This chain joins TRBV6-5 and TRBJ1-1; no firm D call. CDR1 is MNHEY and CDR2 is SVGAGI in the germline V gene. CDR3 length: 13 residues. The CDR3, as DNA: TGTGCTACTAGCGGGCCGGCGGTAGGCGAAGCTTTCTTT. This encodes CATSGPAVGEAFF.

The chain links TRBV5-1 to TRBJ2-2; D is uncertain. The V end lost 6 bases, the J end lost 1 base, and 13 bases lay between the germline ends. The CDR3 extends over 15 amino acids. Germline assignment: CDR1 SGHRS and CDR2 YFSETQ. The CDR3 region has the DNA TGCGCCAGCATCATCGATACACAGAACACCGGGGAGCTGTTTTTT. Translation gives CASIIDTQNTGELFF.

In DNA form, the CDR3 reads TGTGCCAGCAGTTCTCTCGGCGGGGGCTATGGCTACACCTTC. Translation gives CASSSLGGGYGYTF. This chain connects TRBV6-6 to TRBJ1-2; perhaps TRBD1 as D (5 bases). V was clipped by 4 bases and J by 4 bases, with 13 bases between them. CDR1 and CDR2 from the germline V gene are MNHNY and SVGAGI (reference sequence). The CDR3 covers 14 residues.

This sequence joins TRBV6-6 and TRBJ2-7; the match to TRBD1 covers 7 bases. CDR1 is MNHNY and CDR2 is SVGAGI in the germline V gene (reference sequence). The CDR3 loop spans 13 amino acids. V was clipped by 6 bases and J by 3 bases; unmatched bases: 5. CDR3 DNA: TGTGCCAGCAGACGCGACAGGGACTACGAGCAGTACTTC. Protein product: CASRRDRDYEQYF.

V and J are TRBV28 and TRBJ1-5, with 10 bases lining up with TRBD1. The CDR3 consists of 16 residues. After removal of 2 bases from V and 6 bases from J, the junction contained 7 bases not matched to a gene. In germline, CDR1 is MDHEN, CDR2 SYDVKM. The CDR3 loop is CASSLRGQGVGQPQHF. For the CDR3, the DNA is TGTGCCAGCAGTTTAAGAGGACAGGGGGTCGGTCAGCCCCAGCATTTT. Filled out from reference TRBV28 and TRBJ1-5, the complete variable domain reads DVKVTQSSRYLVKRTGEKVFLECVQDMDHENMFWYRQDPGLGLRLIYFSYDVKMKEKGDIPEGYSVSREKKERFSLILESASTNQTSMYLCASSLRGQGVGQPQHFGDGTRLSIL.

This clone was detected only a few times. The chain uses TRBV11-2 and TRBJ2-7, with TRBD1 as a possible D gene (6 bases). The V and J ends lost 5 bases and 2 bases respectively, with 10 bases between them. Germline V gene data show CDR1 as SGHAT and CDR2 as FQNNGV. The CDR3 covers 13 residues. The CDR3 loop is CASSRDTAYEQYF. The CDR3, as DNA: TGTGCCAGCAGCCGGGACACCGCCTACGAGCAGTACTTC. Using reference TRBV11-2 and TRBJ2-7 for the parts outside the CDR3, the full variable domain is EAGVAQSPRYKIIEKRQSVAFWCNPISGHATLYWYQQILGQGPKLLIQFQNNGVVDDSQLPKDRFSAERLKGVDSTLKIQPAKLEDSAVYLCASSRDTAYEQYFGPGTRLTVT.

The V and J genes are TRBV28 and TRBJ2-7; the D is unclear. The V and J ends lost 4 bases and 3 bases respectively, with 13 bases between them. CDR1 is MDHEN and CDR2 is SYDVKM in the germline V gene. CDR3 length equals 14 residues. The DNA for the CDR3 is TGTGCCAGCAGTTCCCTCGGGTCCTACTACGAGCAGTACTTC. Translating it yields CASSSLGSYYEQYF.

The V gene is TRBV30, the J gene TRBJ2-7, with D uncertain. Trimming shortened V by 5 bases and J by 2 bases, and 10 bases separated the two germline ends. The CDR3 loop spans 12 amino acids. The germline V gene encodes CDR1 GTSNPN and CDR2 SVGIG (reference sequence). The CDR3 DNA sequence: TGTGCCTGGGTCACCAACACCTACGAGCAGTACTTC. Protein product: CAWVTNTYEQYF.

The chain is built from TRBV10-1 and TRBJ2-5, with 9 bases fitting TRBD2. Germline V gives CDR1 WNHNN, CDR2 SYGVQD (reference sequence). Trimming took 4 bases from V and 6 from J; bases not matched to a gene: 12. The CDR3 extends over 16 amino acids. CDR3 coding DNA: TGCGCCAGCAGTGTGGTCCCGGGACTAGCTAGGCAGACCCAGTACTTC. Translation gives CASSVVPGLARQTQYF.

The rearrangement uses TRBV28 and TRBJ1-3; TRBD1 is a possible D gene (5 bases). The CDR3 spans 15 residues. Trimming took off 6 bases at V and 4 bases at J, with 16 bases between the two ends. Germline CDR1 reads MDHEN; CDR2 reads SYDVKM. The DNA of the CDR3 is TGTGCCAGCAGCCCGGCGGGGCAGGGAGGAAACACCATATATTTT. Translation gives CASSPAGQGGNTIYF.

The rearrangement links TRBV5-8 to TRBJ1-1; the D is unclear. The CDR3 totals 11 residues. V was pared by 3 bases and J by 11 bases, with 11 bases between. Germline V gives CDR1 SGHTS, CDR2 YDEGEE. CDR3 sequence (DNA): TGTGCCAGCAGCTCTGGGCTGGGTGCTTTCTTT. Encoded protein: CASSSGLGAFF.